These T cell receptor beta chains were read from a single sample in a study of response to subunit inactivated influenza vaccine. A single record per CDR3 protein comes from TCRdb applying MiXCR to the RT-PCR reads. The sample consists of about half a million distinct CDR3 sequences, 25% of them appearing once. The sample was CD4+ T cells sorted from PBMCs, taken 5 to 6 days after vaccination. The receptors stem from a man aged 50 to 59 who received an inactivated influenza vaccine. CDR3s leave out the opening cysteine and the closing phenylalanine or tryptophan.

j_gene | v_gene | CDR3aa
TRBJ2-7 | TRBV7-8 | ASSPDRASQYEQY
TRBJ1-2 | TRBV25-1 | ASSESSGDGYT
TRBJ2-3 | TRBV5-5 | ASTPGPPTDTQY
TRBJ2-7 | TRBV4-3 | ASSQEFQGALSGEQY
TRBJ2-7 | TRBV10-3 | AISDQGGTIYEQY
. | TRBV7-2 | ASSSLAGPYEQF
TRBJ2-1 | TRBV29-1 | SVAFLTGSRHEQF
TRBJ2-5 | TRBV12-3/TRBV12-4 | ASSLGVPGTQY
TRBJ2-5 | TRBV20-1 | SAQVGTSRETQY
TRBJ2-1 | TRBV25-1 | ASSEEGSGIGGFNEQF
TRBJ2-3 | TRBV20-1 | SASTGRLDTQY
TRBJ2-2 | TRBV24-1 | ATSDTGTGATGELF
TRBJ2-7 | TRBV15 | ATSRAGAISYEQY
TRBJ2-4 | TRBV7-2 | ASSSSFTGQTKNIQY
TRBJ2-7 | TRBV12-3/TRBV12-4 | ASSTGGTGAYEQY
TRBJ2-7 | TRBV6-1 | ASCKPQRVSGGPGEQY
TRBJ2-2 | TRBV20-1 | SAKSFQGGTGELF
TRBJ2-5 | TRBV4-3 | ASSPKSRTETQY
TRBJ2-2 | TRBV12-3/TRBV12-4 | ASSPRPTGVTGELF
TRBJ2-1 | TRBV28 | ASTRTGWNEQF
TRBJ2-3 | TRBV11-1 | ASISKRGLAGRGGTDTQY
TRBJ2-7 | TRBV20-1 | SAHATAYEQY
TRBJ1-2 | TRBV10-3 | AISESGSHYGYT
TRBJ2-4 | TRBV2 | ASSYGQGQNIQY
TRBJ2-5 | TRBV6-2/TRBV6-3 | ASSSARRTQETQY
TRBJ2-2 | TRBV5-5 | ASSGGQGARVTGELF
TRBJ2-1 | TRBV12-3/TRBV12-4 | ASRLEEVTSSYNEQF
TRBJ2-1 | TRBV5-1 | ASSRTSGGVGEQF
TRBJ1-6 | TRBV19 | ASSISGRKGSPLH
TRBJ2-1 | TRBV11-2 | ASSSPRPGTSGRWSYNEQF
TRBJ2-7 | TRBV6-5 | ASSYSSDRGARRAYEQY
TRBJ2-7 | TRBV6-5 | ASSYSASVAGSYEQY
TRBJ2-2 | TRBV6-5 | ASSYRIGADYTGELF
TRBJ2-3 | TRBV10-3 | AISDLGRTDTQY
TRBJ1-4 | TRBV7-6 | ASSSGQASNEKLF
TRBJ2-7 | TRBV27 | ASSLAGKPYEQY
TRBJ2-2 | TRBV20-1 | SARDYVRGQNTGELF
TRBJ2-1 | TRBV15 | ATSRGGGGSNEQF
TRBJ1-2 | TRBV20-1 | SARQEVKNYGYT
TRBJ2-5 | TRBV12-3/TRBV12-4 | ASRRGGPETQY
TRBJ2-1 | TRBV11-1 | ASSLGGGTSRTYNEQF
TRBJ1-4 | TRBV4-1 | ASSRNSDPTNEKLF
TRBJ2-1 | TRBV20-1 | SARLAGGGYNEQF
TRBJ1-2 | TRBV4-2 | ASSQEAGGASGYT
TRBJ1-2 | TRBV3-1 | ASSQAHPGQEYGYT
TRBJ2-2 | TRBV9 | ASSFAGETGELF
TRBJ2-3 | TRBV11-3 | ASSNPTGVTQY
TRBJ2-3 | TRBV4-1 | ASSQDRGLAGGKDTDTQY
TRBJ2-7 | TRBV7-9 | ASSLEALAGNEQY
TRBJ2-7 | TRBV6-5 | ASSYWGQGAQYEQY
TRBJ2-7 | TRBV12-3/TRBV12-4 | ASSGAGGPYEQY
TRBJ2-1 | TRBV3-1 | ASSPTLAGGNYEQF
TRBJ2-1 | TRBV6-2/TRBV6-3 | ASSYSLRGGNEQF
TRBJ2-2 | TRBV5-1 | ASSLVVGSTGELF
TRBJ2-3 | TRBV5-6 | ASSLRTSGFTDTQY